This T cell receptor beta chain stems from a study of CD8 T cells in ankylosing spondylitis. General study results and limits: Reports say disease-linked clones showed up significantly more in matched ankylosing spondylitis synovial fluid.

In this sample, this clonotype turned up many times. Its target is unknown. The germline gives CDR1 SQVTM, CDR2 ANQGSEA. The J segment lost 5 bases and the V segment lost 6 bases, leaving 5 bases of the junction unmatched. The CDR3 is made up of 14 amino acids. MiXCR, run by TCRdb on the 5' RACE reads, gives a single entry per CDR3 protein. The sample holds roughly 64,000 distinct CDR3 sequences, roughly 6.2% seen once. The genes are TRBV29-1 and TRBJ2-5; 14 nucleotides line up with TRBD2. The sequence was obtained from a male donor with ankylosing spondylitis. The sample taken for sequencing was synovial fluid, either unsorted or a sorted T cell fraction (not recorded which). This chain's CDR3 is CSVGLAGGEETQYF. CDR3 nucleotide sequence: TGCAGCGTCGGACTAGCGGGAGGAGAGGAGACCCAGTACTTC.